The 23 T cell receptor beta chains below come from one sample, sequenced in a study of blood T cells in healthy people across ages. Primed by a sample-barcoded 5' primer and a J-beta primer mix, a second PCR proceeded for about 6 to 12 cycles. A single record per CDR3 protein comes from TCRdb applying MiXCR to the 5' RACE reads. This sample has over 1,300,000 distinct CDR3 sequences, with 59% found just once. The material sequenced was blood. The receptors come from a young man in good health.

In its sample, this clonotype was seen a few times. V is TRBV20-1 and J is TRBJ2-7; no definite D call. Germline assignment: CDR1 DFQATT and CDR2 SNEGSKA (reference sequence). The CDR3 consists of 14 residues. V was pared by 1 base and J by 4 bases, with 14 bases between. The CDR3 sequence is CSARGRVSLYEQYF. CDR3 DNA: TGCAGTGCTAGAGGTCGGGTTAGCTTGTACGAGCAGTACTTC.

This clonotype showed up just a few times. The CDR3 is CASCYTQYF. In nucleotides, the CDR3 is TGTGCCAGCTGCTATACGCAGTATTTT. The chain has TRBV21-1 and TRBJ2-3. TRBV21-1 is a pseudogene segment. The CDR3 loop spans 9 amino acids.

V is TRBV20-1 and J is TRBJ1-2; 11 positions match TRBD1. V was clipped by 4 bases and J by 3 bases; unmatched bases: 13. CDR1 is DFQATT, CDR2 SNEGSKA, per germline (reference sequence). The length of the CDR3 is 17 residues. The CDR3: CSATYQAPGQGDYGYTF. DNA for the CDR3: TGCAGTGCTACATACCAAGCTCCGGGACAGGGGGACTATGGCTACACCTTC.

This rearrangement joins TRBV5-1 to TRBJ2-3; a weak D match, TRBD1 (7 bases). CDR1 SGHRS and CDR2 YFSETQ come from the germline V gene. The CDR3 runs 16 residues. Trimming took off 4 bases at V and 4 bases at J, with 19 bases between the two ends. For the CDR3, the DNA is TGCGCCAGCAGCCGGGACTCGACAGGGTCCGCAGATACGCAGTATTTT. Amino acid sequence: CASSRDSTGSADTQYF.

J is TRBJ1-1 and V is TRBV27, with 8 nucleotides matching TRBD1. From germline, CDR1 is MNHEY and CDR2 SMNVEV (reference sequence). CDR3 size: 16 residues. Trimming removed 5 bases from V and 2 bases from J; junction bases left unmatched: 10. CDR3 amino acids: CASSKFPGQANTEAFF. CDR3 DNA sequence: TGTGCCAGCAGTAAGTTCCCGGGACAGGCAAACACTGAAGCTTTCTTT.

The rearrangement uses TRBV12-3 or TRBV12-4 and TRBJ2-2; 8 bases line up with TRBD1. V lost 3 bases to trimming and J lost 7 bases; unmatched junction nucleotides: 13. CDR3 length: 17 amino acids. DNA for the CDR3: TGTGCCAGCAGTTTTCGGGCAGGGGGCCACGAGAGCGGGGAGCTGTTTTTT. This encodes CASSFRAGGHESGELFF.

The V call is TRBV20-1, the J call TRBJ2-7, with D possibly being TRBD1 (6 bases). Germline CDR1 and CDR2: DFQATT and SNEGSKA (reference sequence). The CDR3 covers 14 residues. Trimming shortened V by 3 bases and J by 0 bases, and 12 bases separated the two germline ends. The CDR3 loop reads CSASGDKISYEQYF. CDR3 DNA sequence: TGCAGTGCTAGCGGGGACAAGATCTCCTACGAGCAGTACTTC.

This clonotype was detected only a few times. This chain uses TRBV20-1 with TRBJ2-1; 9 nucleotides match TRBD1. CDR1 and CDR2 (germline): DFQATT, SNEGSKA (reference sequence). CDR3 length equals 12 residues. J gave up 9 bases and V 8 bases, and 8 bases lay outside the gene matches. The CDR3 DNA sequence: TGCAGTCCTGACAGGGGGAACGGTGAGCAGTTCTTC. It specifies CSPDRGNGEQFF.

This chain connects TRBV11-2 to TRBJ2-7, with 8 bases fitting TRBD2. This CDR3 has 16 amino acids. In germline, CDR1 is SGHAT, CDR2 FQNNGV. Germline trimming cut 7 bases from V and 6 bases from J; bases unmatched to any gene: 17. Written as DNA, the CDR3 is TGTGCCAGCACGCCCCTCGGGACTAGAAGTTTTTTCGAGCAGTACTTC. The encoded protein is CASTPLGTRSFFEQYF.

The chain links TRBV4-1 to TRBJ2-5, with 8 bases identical to TRBD1. J gave up 11 bases and V 1 base, and 12 bases lay outside the gene matches. Germline-derived CDR1 and CDR2 are MGHRA and YSYEKL. This CDR3 contains 15 residues. The CDR3 nucleotides read TGCGCCAGCAGCCAAGGGACAGGGCTCACCTACGTGCAGTACTTC. It codes for CASSQGTGLTYVQYF.

The chain is built from TRBV7-9 and TRBJ2-4; 8 nucleotides line up with TRBD1. The J call may be mistaken, given a closer DNA end match to TRBJ2-7. This CDR3 region has 16 residues. Germline V lookup: CDR1 SEHNR, CDR2 FQNEAQ (reference sequence). CDR3 bases: TGTGCCAGCAGCAACCTCCCTGGGACAGGCCCCTACGAGCAGTACTTC. This encodes CASSNLPGTGPYEQYF.

In nucleotides, the CDR3 is TGTGCCAGCAGACCCAGGGTTTATGTCGGGGAGCTGTTTTTT. Its protein product is CASRPRVYVGELFF. The chain links TRBV7-8 to TRBJ2-2, with TRBD1 as a possible D gene (5 bases). V was trimmed by 6 bases and J by 7 bases, leaving 15 bases between them. This CDR3 spans 14 amino acids. The germline V gene encodes CDR1 SGHVS and CDR2 FQNEAQ.

The CDR3 DNA is TGTGCCAGCAGCCAAGATCGACCTCGATCCGGGACAGGCGGTGGGGAGCAGTACTTC. This codes for CASSQDRPRSGTGGGEQYF. The rearrangement joins TRBV4-2 to TRBJ2-5; 8 nucleotides match TRBD1. The CDR3 has 19 residues. V was clipped by 0 bases and J by 11 bases; unmatched bases: 23. CDR1 is LGHNA and CDR2 is YNFKEQ in the germline V gene.

This clonotype occurred a few times. The chain is built from TRBV6-5 and TRBJ2-2; TRBD1 aligns across 11 bases. This CDR3 comprises 16 residues. Germline V lookup: CDR1 MNHEY, CDR2 SVGAGI. The trim removed 6 bases at V and 7 bases at J, leaving 10 bases unmatched. CDR3: CASSTDRGRRSGELFF. The CDR3 region has the DNA TGTGCCAGCAGCACGGACAGGGGGCGTCGAAGCGGGGAGCTGTTTTTT.

This rearrangement joins TRBV7-2 to TRBJ2-7; D unclear. V lost 5 bases to trimming and J lost 3 bases, with 11 bases between them. The CDR3 has 13 amino acids. Germline V CDR1 and CDR2: SGHTA, FQGNSA. The CDR3 sequence: CASSPVVGYEQYF. DNA for the CDR3: TGTGCCAGCAGCCCGGTCGTGGGCTACGAGCAGTACTTC.

This clonotype appeared once. The V call is TRBV6-1, the J call TRBJ1-1; TRBD1 agrees at 8 bases. The CDR3 extends over 15 amino acids. Germline assignment: CDR1 MNHNS and CDR2 SASEGT. V gave up 5 bases and J gave up 4 bases; unmatched junction bases: 9. DNA of the CDR3: TGTGCCAGCAGTAGAACAGGGGGGCTCGCCACTGAAGCTTTCTTT. It specifies CASSRTGGLATEAFF.

The V gene is TRBV5-1, the J gene TRBJ2-4; 8 bases map to TRBD2. J gave up 15 bases and V 4 bases, and 21 bases lay outside the gene matches. This CDR3 is built from 16 residues. Germline V gene lookup returns CDR1 SGHRS and CDR2 YFSETQ. CDR3: CASSDTGLVGAETPYF. DNA of the CDR3: TGCGCCAGCAGCGACACGGGACTAGTGGGAGCTGAGACCCCGTACTTC. Filled out from reference TRBV5-1 and TRBJ2-4, the complete variable domain reads KAGVTQTPRYLIKTRGQQVTLSCSPISGHRSVSWYQQTPGQGLQFLFEYFSETQRNKGNFPGRFSGRQFSNSRSEMNVSTLELGDSALYLCASSDTGLVGAETPYFGAGTRLSVL.

The chain couples TRBV27 to TRBJ2-1; tentatively, D is TRBD1 or TRBD2 (6 bases each). From germline, CDR1 is MNHEY and CDR2 SMNVEV (reference sequence). The ends were cut back, 2 bases at V and 6 bases at J, with 14 bases in the middle. The CDR3 has 15 amino acids. The CDR3: CASSLKQGLTNEQFF. The CDR3 coding sequence is TGTGCCAGCAGTTTAAAACAGGGACTGACCAATGAGCAGTTCTTC.

The chain combines TRBV3-1 with TRBJ2-4, with 13 bases fitting TRBD2. The J call is doubtful: the DNA matches TRBJ2-7 better. CDR1 and CDR2 (germline): LGHDT, YNNKEL (reference sequence). The CDR3 runs 15 residues. The CDR3 loop reads CASSRYGLAGDEQYF. CDR3 sequence (DNA): TGTGCCAGCAGCCGATACGGACTAGCGGGAGACGAGCAGTACTTC.

CDR3 DNA sequence: TGCAGCGTTGAGGGGCTCGGGTCTAACTCCTACAATGAGCAGTTCTTC. Translating gives CSVEGLGSNSYNEQFF. V usage is TRBV29-1 and J usage is TRBJ2-1, with D possibly being TRBD1 (5 bases). V was clipped by 3 bases and J by 0 bases, with 15 bases between them. The germline CDR1 and CDR2 sequences are SQVTM and ANQGSEA. The length of the CDR3 is 16 residues.

The genes are TRBV2 and TRBJ2-3; D ambiguous. The germline gives CDR1 SNHLY, CDR2 FYNNEI. Trimming stripped 8 bases from V and 7 bases from J, with 16 bases between. This CDR3 spans 13 amino acids. For the CDR3, the DNA is TGTGCCAGCGCGAGGAGCCCCGTAAATACGCAGTATTTT. Amino acids: CASARSPVNTQYF.

The rearrangement uses TRBV29-1 and TRBJ1-2; D not resolved. The CDR3 is made up of 12 amino acids. Trimming stripped 6 bases from V and 10 bases from J, with 18 bases between. Looked up from germline, CDR1 is SQVTM and CDR2 is ANQGSEA. The CDR3 region has the DNA TGCAGCGTAAGAGCCTCTGCGAGTAACTACACCTTC. Amino acids: CSVRASASNYTF.

The chain joins TRBV9 to TRBJ1-6; D is unresolved. CDR3 length: 13 amino acids. Looked up from germline, CDR1 is SGDLS and CDR2 is YYNGEE. V lost 0 bases to trimming and J lost 7 bases, with 5 bases between them. CDR3 DNA sequence: TGTGCCAGCAGCGTAGAAAAAAATTCACCCCTCCACTTT. Translating gives CASSVEKNSPLHF.